These 9 T cell receptor beta chains were all obtained from the same sample, sequenced in a study of T cell responses to AZD1222 COVID-19 vaccine. Sequencing used immunoSEQ multiplex PCR; TCRdb keeps in-frame clones, though not all of them. Among 80,000 or so clones, 80% to 85% were seen once, and the ten largest hold 2.9%. Sequencing used peripheral blood, obtained on day 0 of AZD1222 vaccination. Every receptor here comes from an adult in good health.

The chain combines TRBV2 with TRBJ2-5; a weak D match, TRBD2 (5 bases). Germline V CDR1 and CDR2: SNHLY, FYNNEI. With 3 bases removed from V and 5 bases from J, the gap between germline ends came to 16 bases. There are 15 residues in the CDR3. CDR3 amino acids: CASSDTPSSWETQYF. In DNA form, the CDR3 reads TGTGCCAGCAGTGATACGCCTAGCTCGTGGGAGACCCAGTACTTC.

The rearrangement uses TRBV11-3 and TRBJ2-2; weak D call: TRBD1 (6 bases). V dropped 5 bases and J dropped 4 bases, with 20 bases sitting between them. Germline CDR1 reads SGHNT; CDR2 reads YENEEA. CDR3 size: 17 residues. CDR3 sequence: CASSPPRTARGTGELFF. CDR3 DNA: TGTGCCAGCAGCCCTCCACGGACAGCTCGTGGCACCGGGGAGCTGTTTTTT. The full variable domain, with the rest looked up from reference TRBV11-3 and TRBJ2-2, is EAGVVQSPRYKIIEKKQPVAFWCNPISGHNTLYWYLQNLGQGPELLIRYENEEAVDDSQLPKDRFSAERLKGVDSTLKIQPAELGDSAVYLCASSPPRTARGTGELFFGEGSRLTVL.

This chain links TRBV6-2 or TRBV6-3 with TRBJ2-2; TRBD2 is a possible D gene (6 bases). The CDR3 length is 15 residues. The V end lost 7 bases, the J end lost 4 bases, and 16 bases lay between the germline ends. Germline lookup yields CDR1 MNHEY and CDR2 SVGEGT. Here the CDR3 reads CASTYSEGPTGELFF. The CDR3 region has the DNA TGTGCCAGCACCTACTCGGAGGGGCCCACCGGGGAGCTGTTTTTT.

The chain has TRBV14 and TRBJ2-7; possibly TRBD2 for D (6 bases). The CDR3 is 15 amino acids. V lost 4 bases to trimming and J lost 0 bases, with 13 bases between them. Germline CDR1 reads SGHDN; CDR2 reads FVKESK. CDR3 residues: CASSPGLTISYEQYF. For the CDR3, the DNA is TGTGCCAGCAGCCCGGGACTCACCATCTCCTACGAGCAGTACTTC.

V usage is TRBV6-2 or TRBV6-3 and J usage is TRBJ2-7, with D possibly being TRBD1 (6 bases). V was trimmed by 2 bases and J by 2 bases, leaving 13 bases between them. The CDR3 extends over 15 amino acids. The germline gives CDR1 MNHEY, CDR2 SVGEGT. The chain's CDR3 is CASSYLDSGPYEQYF. The CDR3 DNA reads TGTGCCAGCAGTTACCTGGACAGCGGACCCTACGAGCAGTACTTC.

This clone appeared a few times. The CDR3 DNA follows: TGTGCCAGCAGCCAAGTAGCGGGGGACCAAGAGACCCAGTACTTC. Protein sequence: CASSQVAGDQETQYF. The chain uses TRBV3-1 (or the pseudogene TRBV3-2) and TRBJ2-5, with 9 bases matching TRBD2. The CDR3 contains 15 residues. Trimming removed 1 base from V and 0 bases from J; junction bases left unmatched: 0. In germline, CDR1 is LGHDT, CDR2 YNNKEL (reference sequence).

The rearrangement links TRBV3-1 (or the pseudogene TRBV3-2) to TRBJ1-5; no definite D call. Looked up from germline, CDR1 is LGHDT and CDR2 is YNNKEL (reference sequence). The CDR3 is 13 residues long. The germline V and J ends were trimmed by 1 base and 5 bases, with 6 bases remaining between them. The CDR3 here is CASSQGLYQPQHF. The CDR3 DNA reads as TGTGCCAGCAGCCAAGGATTGTATCAGCCCCAGCATTTT.

The sample holds one count of this clone. The V call is TRBV5-1, the J call TRBJ2-2, with D maybe TRBD1 (6 bases). Germline assignment: CDR1 SGHRS and CDR2 YFSETQ. The CDR3 covers 14 residues. V was cut by 4 bases and J by 6 bases, with 13 bases left in between. The CDR3 region has the DNA TGCGCCAGCAGCCAGGGGTGGGGCGCCGGGGAGCTGTTTTTT. Protein product: CASSQGWGAGELFF. Based on the CDR3 plus reference TRBV5-1 and TRBJ2-2, the full variable domain is KAGVTQTPRYLIKTRGQQVTLSCSPISGHRSVSWYQQTPGQGLQFLFEYFSETQRNKGNFPGRFSGRQFSNSRSEMNVSTLELGDSALYLCASSQGWGAGELFFGEGSRLTVL.

This rearrangement joins TRBV29-1 to TRBJ2-3; 10 bases are shared with TRBD2. The CDR3 runs 17 residues. With V trimmed by 1 base and J by 4 bases, 11 bases remained unmatched. CDR1 and CDR2 from the germline V gene are SQVTM and ANQGSEA. The CDR3 DNA is TGCAGCGTTGAAGTAAGAACTAGCGGGATGGGGTCAGATACGCAGTATTTT. Translated, it gives CSVEVRTSGMGSDTQYF.